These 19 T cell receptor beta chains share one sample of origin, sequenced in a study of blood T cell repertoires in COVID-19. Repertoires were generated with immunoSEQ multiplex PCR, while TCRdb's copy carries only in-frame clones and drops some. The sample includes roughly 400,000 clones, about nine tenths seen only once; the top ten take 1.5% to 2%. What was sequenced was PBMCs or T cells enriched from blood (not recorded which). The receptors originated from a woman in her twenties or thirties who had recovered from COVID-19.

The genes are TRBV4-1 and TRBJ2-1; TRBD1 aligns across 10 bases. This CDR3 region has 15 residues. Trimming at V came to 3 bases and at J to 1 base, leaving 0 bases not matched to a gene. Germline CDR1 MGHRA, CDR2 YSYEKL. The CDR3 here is CASSQGQGSYNEQFF. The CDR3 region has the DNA TGCGCCAGCAGCCAGGGACAGGGGTCCTACAATGAGCAGTTCTTC.

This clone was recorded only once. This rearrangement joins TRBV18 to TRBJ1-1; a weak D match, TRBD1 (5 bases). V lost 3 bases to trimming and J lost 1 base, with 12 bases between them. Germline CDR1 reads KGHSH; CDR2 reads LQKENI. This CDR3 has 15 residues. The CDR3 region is CASSPSGPKNTEAFF. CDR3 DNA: TGTGCCAGCTCACCTTCAGGGCCTAAGAACACTGAAGCTTTCTTT.

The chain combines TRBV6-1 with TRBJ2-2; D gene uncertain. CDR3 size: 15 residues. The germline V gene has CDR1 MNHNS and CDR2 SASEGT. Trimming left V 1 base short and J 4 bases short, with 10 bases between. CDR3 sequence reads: CASSEVNSITGELFF. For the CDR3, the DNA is TGTGCCAGCAGTGAAGTTAACAGTATCACCGGGGAGCTGTTTTTT.

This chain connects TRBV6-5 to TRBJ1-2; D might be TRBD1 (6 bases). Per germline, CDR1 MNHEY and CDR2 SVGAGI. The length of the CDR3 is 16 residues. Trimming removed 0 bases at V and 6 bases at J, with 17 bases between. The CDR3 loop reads CASSYSHLGGPHGYTF. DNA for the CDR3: TGTGCCAGCAGTTACTCGCATTTAGGGGGTCCCCATGGCTACACCTTC.

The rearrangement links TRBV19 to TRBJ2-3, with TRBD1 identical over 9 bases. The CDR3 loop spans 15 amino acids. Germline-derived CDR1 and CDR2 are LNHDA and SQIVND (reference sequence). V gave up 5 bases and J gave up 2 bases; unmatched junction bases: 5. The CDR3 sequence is CASSLRQGVTDTQYF. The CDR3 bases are TGTGCCAGTAGTCTACGACAGGGGGTCACAGATACGCAGTATTTT.

CDR3 loop: CSIQAGGGADTQYF. CDR3 sequence (DNA): TGCAGCATTCAAGCGGGAGGAGGGGCAGATACGCAGTATTTT. The chain links TRBV29-1 to TRBJ2-3; 9 nucleotides match TRBD2. Germline assignment: CDR1 SQVTM and CDR2 ANQGSEA. J gave up 4 bases and V 8 bases, and 10 bases lay outside the gene matches. The CDR3 covers 14 residues.

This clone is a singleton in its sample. DNA for the CDR3: TGTGCCAGCAGCCAATCTGGGCAGGGTGATTCACCCCTCCACTTT. Its translation: CASSQSGQGDSPLHF. The chain links TRBV16 to TRBJ1-6; possible D gene TRBD1, 5 bases. There are 15 residues in the CDR3. The germline V gene encodes CDR1 KGHSY and CDR2 FQNENV. The V end was cut by 0 bases, the J end by 8 bases, with 11 bases between.

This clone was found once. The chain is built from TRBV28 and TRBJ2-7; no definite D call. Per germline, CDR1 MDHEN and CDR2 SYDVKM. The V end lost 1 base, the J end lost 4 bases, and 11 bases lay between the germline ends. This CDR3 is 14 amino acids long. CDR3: CASSLYKTPYEQYF. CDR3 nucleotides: TGTGCCAGCAGTTTATACAAGACACCGTACGAGCAGTACTTC. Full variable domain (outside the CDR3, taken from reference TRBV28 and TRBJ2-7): DVKVTQSSRYLVKRTGEKVFLECVQDMDHENMFWYRQDPGLGLRLIYFSYDVKMKEKGDIPEGYSVSREKKERFSLILESASTNQTSMYLCASSLYKTPYEQYFGPGTRLTVT.

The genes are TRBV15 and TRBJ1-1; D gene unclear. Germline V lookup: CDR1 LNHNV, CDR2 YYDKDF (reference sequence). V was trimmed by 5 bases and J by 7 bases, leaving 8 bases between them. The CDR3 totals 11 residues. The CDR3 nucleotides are TGTGCCACCAGCGCTGGCCGTGAAGCTTTCTTT. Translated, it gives CATSAGREAFF.

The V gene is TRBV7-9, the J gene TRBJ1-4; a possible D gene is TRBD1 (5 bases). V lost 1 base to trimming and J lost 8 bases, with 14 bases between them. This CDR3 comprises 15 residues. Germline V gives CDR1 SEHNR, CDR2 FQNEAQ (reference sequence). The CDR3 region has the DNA TGTGCCAGCAGCTTAGGTTTCCAGGGATTAGAAAAACTGTTTTTT. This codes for CASSLGFQGLEKLFF.

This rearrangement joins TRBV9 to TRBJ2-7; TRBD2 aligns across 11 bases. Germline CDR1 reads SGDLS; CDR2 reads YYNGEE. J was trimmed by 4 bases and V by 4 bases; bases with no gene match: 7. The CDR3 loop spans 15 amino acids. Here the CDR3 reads CASSPSGTSGYEQYF. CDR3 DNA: TGTGCCAGCAGCCCGTCCGGGACTAGCGGTTACGAGCAGTACTTC.

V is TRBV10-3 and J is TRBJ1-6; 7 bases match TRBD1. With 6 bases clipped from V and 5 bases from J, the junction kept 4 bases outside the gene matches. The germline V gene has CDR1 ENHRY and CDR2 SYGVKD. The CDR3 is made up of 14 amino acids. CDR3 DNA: TGTGCCATCAGAGATACAGGGGATAATTCACCCCTCCACTTT. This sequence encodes CAIRDTGDNSPLHF.

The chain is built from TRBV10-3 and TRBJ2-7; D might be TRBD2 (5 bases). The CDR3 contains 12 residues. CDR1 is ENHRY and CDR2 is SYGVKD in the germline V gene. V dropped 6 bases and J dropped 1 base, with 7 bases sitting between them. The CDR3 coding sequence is TGTGCCATCAGCCGGGGTTCCTACGAGCAGTACTTC. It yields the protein CAISRGSYEQYF.

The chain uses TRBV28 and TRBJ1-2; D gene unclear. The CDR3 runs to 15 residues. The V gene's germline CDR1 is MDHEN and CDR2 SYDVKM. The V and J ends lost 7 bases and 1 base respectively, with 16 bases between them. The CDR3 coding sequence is TGTGCCAGCACCCGGGTCCTGCCCTATAACTATGGCTACACCTTC. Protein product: CASTRVLPYNYGYTF.

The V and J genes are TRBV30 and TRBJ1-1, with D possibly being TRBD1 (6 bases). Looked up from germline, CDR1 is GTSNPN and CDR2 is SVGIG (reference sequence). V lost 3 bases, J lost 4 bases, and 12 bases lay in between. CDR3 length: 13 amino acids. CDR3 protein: CAWRADRTTEAFF. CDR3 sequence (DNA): TGTGCCTGGAGGGCAGACAGGACCACTGAAGCTTTCTTT.

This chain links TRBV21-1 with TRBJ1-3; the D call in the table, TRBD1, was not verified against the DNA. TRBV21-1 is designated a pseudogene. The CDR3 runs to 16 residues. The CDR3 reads CASSNPTGVVGNTIYF. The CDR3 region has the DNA TGTGCCAGCAGCAACCCGACAGGGGTTGTTGGAAACACCATATATTTT.

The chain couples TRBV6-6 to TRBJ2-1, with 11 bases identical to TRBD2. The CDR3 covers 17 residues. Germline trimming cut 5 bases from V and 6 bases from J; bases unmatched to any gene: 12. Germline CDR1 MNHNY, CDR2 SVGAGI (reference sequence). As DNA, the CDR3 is TGTGCCAGCAGTCCGTACTCGGGACTAGCGGTGACCAATGAGCAGTTCTTC. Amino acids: CASSPYSGLAVTNEQFF.

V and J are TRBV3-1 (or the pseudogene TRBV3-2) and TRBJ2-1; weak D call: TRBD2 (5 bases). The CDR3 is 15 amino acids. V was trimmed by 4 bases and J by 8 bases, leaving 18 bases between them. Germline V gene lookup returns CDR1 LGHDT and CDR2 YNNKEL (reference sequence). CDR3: CASSPDMEETDEQFF. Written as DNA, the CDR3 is TGTGCCAGCAGCCCTGACATGGAGGAAACCGATGAGCAGTTCTTC.

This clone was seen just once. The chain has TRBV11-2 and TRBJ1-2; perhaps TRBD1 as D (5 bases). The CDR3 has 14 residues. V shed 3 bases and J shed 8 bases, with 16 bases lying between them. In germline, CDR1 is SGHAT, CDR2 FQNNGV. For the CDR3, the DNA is TGTGCCAGCAGCTTGCTTAGGAAAGGGGCCGGCTACACCTTC. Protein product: CASSLLRKGAGYTF.